Each of the 23 T cell receptor beta chains below was sequenced from the same sample in a study of T cell responses to AZD1222 COVID-19 vaccine (TCRdb year 2021). The sample's time point label is to be understood as: baseline before first vaccination. Library prep was done by the immunoSEQ multiplex PCR assay. TCRdb stores this immuneACCESS table with in-frame sequences only. Part of the clones is absent; in the studies checked, under half of the shortfall reflects unresolved V genes, and no reason is known for the rest. This sample comprises under 140,000 clones, around 93% of them detected only once. The ten top clones hold 7.8% of the sample. Specimen: peripheral blood, collected on day 0 of AZD1222 vaccination. The receptors shown here come from an adult in good health.

The chain couples TRBV4-1 to TRBJ1-3; 7 bases are shared with TRBD1. The CDR3 is made up of 15 amino acids. Germline V CDR1 and CDR2: MGHRA, YSYEKL. Unmatched junction bases numbered 1, after V lost 2 bases and J lost 0 bases. The CDR3 is CASSQKGASGNTIYF. The CDR3 DNA is TGCGCCAGCAGCCAAAAGGGGGCCTCTGGAAACACCATATATTTT.

The chain joins TRBV9 to TRBJ1-2; 10 bases agree with TRBD1. With V trimmed by 6 bases and J by 5 bases, 10 bases remained unmatched. The CDR3 contains 15 residues. CDR1 is SGDLS and CDR2 is YYNGEE in the germline V gene. CDR3 protein: CASTLSGTGEYGYTF. DNA for the CDR3: TGTGCCAGCACCCTTAGTGGGACAGGGGAATATGGCTACACCTTC.

This clone appeared once. The chain carries TRBV12-3 or TRBV12-4 and TRBJ1-1; the D gene is possibly TRBD1 (5 bases). The CDR3 extends over 13 amino acids. Trimming shortened V by 6 bases and J by 4 bases, and 12 bases separated the two germline ends. This chain's CDR3 is CASSSLGGTEAFF. The CDR3 nucleotides are TGTGCCAGCAGCTCCCTTGGGGGCACTGAAGCTTTCTTT.

This chain connects TRBV3-1 (or the pseudogene TRBV3-2) to TRBJ1-5, with D perhaps matching TRBD1 (5 bases). Germline CDR1 LGHDT, CDR2 YNNKEL (reference sequence). Trimming removed 4 bases at V and 6 bases at J, with 7 bases between. This CDR3 is built from 12 residues. CDR3 sequence reads: CASSPGGQPQHF. CDR3 nucleotide sequence: TGTGCCAGCAGCCCCGGGGGTCAGCCCCAGCATTTT.

The V gene is TRBV28, the J gene TRBJ2-5; D is unresolved. The CDR3 loop spans 14 amino acids. Germline lookup yields CDR1 MDHEN and CDR2 SYDVKM. Deletions cut 2 bases from V and 5 bases from J, with 12 bases between. The CDR3 nucleotides read TGTGCCAGCAGTTTACCCTCCGTAGTGGAGACCCAGTACTTC. It translates to CASSLPSVVETQYF.

J is TRBJ2-7 and V is TRBV28; unclear D gene. Trimming shortened V by 7 bases and J by 3 bases, and 7 bases separated the two germline ends. The CDR3 runs 11 residues. In germline, CDR1 is MDHEN, CDR2 SYDVKM. CDR3 nucleotide sequence: TGTGCCAGCAATGACAACTACGAGCAGTACTTC. Protein sequence: CASNDNYEQYF.

This clone appeared once. CDR3 protein: CASSQDTGVNGYGYTF. The CDR3 DNA reads TGTGCCAGCAGCCAAGATACAGGCGTTAATGGCTATGGCTACACCTTC. This sequence joins TRBV4-2 and TRBJ1-2; possibly TRBD1 for D (5 bases). Trimming took off 0 bases at V and 4 bases at J, with 15 bases between the two ends. The CDR3 extends over 16 amino acids. Germline V gene data show CDR1 as LGHNA and CDR2 as YNFKEQ.

This chain links TRBV12-3 or TRBV12-4 with TRBJ2-7, with D perhaps TRBD2 (5 bases). The V and J ends lost 6 bases and 6 bases respectively, with 12 bases between them. The CDR3 covers 12 residues. The CDR3 is CASSQEASEQYF. DNA of the CDR3: TGTGCCAGCAGCCAGGAGGCATCCGAGCAGTACTTC.

V gene TRBV7-9 combines with J gene TRBJ2-5; 7 nucleotides line up with TRBD2. Looked up from germline, CDR1 is SEHNR and CDR2 is FQNEAQ (reference sequence). Germline trimming cut 9 bases from V and 1 base from J; bases unmatched to any gene: 8. The CDR3 covers 14 residues. CDR3 DNA sequence: TGTGCCAGTTCTCCTAGCGGAAGCCAAGAGACCCAGTACTTC. Its protein product is CASSPSGSQETQYF.

This clone was counted only a few times. V and J are TRBV18 and TRBJ1-2, with no clear D. V dropped 2 bases and J dropped 8 bases, with 6 bases sitting between them. Germline CDR1 and CDR2: KGHSH and LQKENI. This CDR3 has 11 amino acids. Written as DNA, the CDR3 is TGTGCCAGCTCACCAGACATCGGCTACACCTTC. Its protein product is CASSPDIGYTF.

The chain combines TRBV6-5 with TRBJ1-2; D is ambiguous. V was clipped by 2 bases and J by 0 bases, with 10 bases between them. CDR1 and CDR2 (germline): MNHEY, SVGAGI. This CDR3 comprises 15 residues. In DNA form, the CDR3 reads TGTGCCAGCAGTTACCCCCGAATTACTAACTATGGCTACACCTTC. This gives the protein CASSYPRITNYGYTF.

This clone occurred once. The chain carries TRBV28 and TRBJ2-7, with 8 bases aligning to TRBD1. Looked up from germline, CDR1 is MDHEN and CDR2 is SYDVKM. The J segment lost 3 bases and the V segment lost 5 bases, leaving 6 bases of the junction unmatched. This CDR3 has 14 amino acids. The CDR3 is CASSLGTGRYEQYF. The CDR3 DNA is TGTGCCAGCAGTCTCGGGACAGGCCGCTACGAGCAGTACTTC.

This chain connects TRBV9 to TRBJ2-3; 7 nucleotides match TRBD2. Germline values: CDR1 SGDLS, CDR2 YYNGEE. The V segment lost 4 bases and the J segment 0 bases; nucleotides outside the gene matches: 8. CDR3 length: 16 amino acids. Here the CDR3 reads CASSRSTGGSTDTQYF. CDR3 bases: TGTGCCAGCAGCAGATCTACGGGGGGTAGCACAGATACGCAGTATTTT.

The chain combines TRBV11-2 with TRBJ1-2; a possible D gene is TRBD1 (6 bases). Germline loops: CDR1 SGHAT, CDR2 FQNNGV. The V end was cut by 2 bases, the J end by 10 bases, with 20 bases between. This CDR3 comprises 15 residues. CDR3 coding DNA: TGTGCCAGCAGCTTACAACCGGGACAACCGACCGCCTACACCTTC. Amino acid sequence: CASSLQPGQPTAYTF.

This clone is a singleton in its sample. The junction departs from the called germline gene at one end, perhaps through a read error. V and J are TRBV3-1 (or the pseudogene TRBV3-2) and TRBJ2-1, with TRBD1 as a possible D gene (7 bases). Germline CDR1 is LGHDT and CDR2 is YNNKEL (reference sequence). There are 11 residues in the CDR3. CDR3: CASSRGTESLF. The DNA of the CDR3 is TGTGCCAGCAGCCGCGGGACAGAGAGTCTCTTC.

This chain connects TRBV6-2 or TRBV6-3 to TRBJ1-3; no clear D gene. Trimming took off 0 bases at V and 8 bases at J, with 11 bases between the two ends. The CDR3 contains 14 residues. CDR1 and CDR2 (germline): MNHEY, SVGEGT. The CDR3 DNA is TGTGCCAGCAGTTACTCCACGTTGGGGTACACCATATATTTT. This encodes CASSYSTLGYTIYF.

The chain recombines TRBV27 with TRBJ2-3; TRBD2 agrees at 10 bases. The V and J ends lost 6 bases and 2 bases, in that order; junction bases with no gene match: 5. Germline CDR1 reads MNHEY; CDR2 reads SMNVEV (reference sequence). The CDR3 spans 15 residues. The CDR3 region is CASRLAGGYTDTQYF. As DNA, the CDR3 is TGTGCCAGCAGGTTAGCGGGGGGATACACAGATACGCAGTATTTT.

This chain uses TRBV4-1 with TRBJ1-1; D uncertain. CDR1 and CDR2 (germline): MGHRA, YSYEKL. This CDR3 region has 14 residues. Deletions cut 1 base from V and 4 bases from J, with 10 bases between. The DNA for the CDR3 is TGCGCCAGCAGCCAAGCCGAAAGGAGCACTGAAGCTTTCTTT. Translating it yields CASSQAERSTEAFF.

The V call is TRBV28, the J call TRBJ1-3, with D possibly matching TRBD1 (6 bases). Germline assignment: CDR1 MDHEN and CDR2 SYDVKM. V lost 4 bases and J lost 3, with 10 bases in between. The CDR3 consists of 14 residues. DNA for the CDR3: TGTGCCAGCAGTTGGGGGGGCTTTGGAAACACCATATATTTT. Its protein is CASSWGGFGNTIYF.

This chain connects TRBV2 to TRBJ2-7, with D perhaps being TRBD1 or TRBD2 (6 bases each). V was shortened by 7 bases and J by 9 bases, with 25 bases between the two germline ends. The CDR3 consists of 15 residues. Germline CDR1 reads SNHLY; CDR2 reads FYNNEI. The CDR3 nucleotides are TGTGCCAGCACTCAAGGGGGGACTTCCCTCCCGAGGCAGTACTTC. Protein: CASTQGGTSLPRQYF.

The chain employs TRBV18 and TRBJ2-4; D not resolved. From germline, CDR1 is KGHSH and CDR2 LQKENI. The CDR3 has 15 amino acids. Trimming stripped 3 bases from V and 2 bases from J, with 11 bases between. CDR3 nucleotides: TGTGCCAGCTCACCTTCCCCAACGACCAAAAACATTCAGTACTTC. Translation gives CASSPSPTTKNIQYF.

The V call is TRBV2, the J call TRBJ2-5; D is perhaps TRBD2 (6 bases). V was cut by 7 bases and J by 2 bases, with 11 bases left in between. Germline-derived CDR1 and CDR2 are SNHLY and FYNNEI. The CDR3 spans 13 residues. CDR3 protein: CASTPGLQETQYF. DNA of the CDR3: TGTGCCAGCACCCCGGGACTTCAAGAGACCCAGTACTTC.

The chain joins TRBV9 to TRBJ2-5; either TRBD1 or TRBD2 may supply D (7 bases each). In germline, CDR1 is SGDLS, CDR2 YYNGEE. Trimming pared 4 bases from V and 4 bases from J, leaving 14 bases between. The CDR3 loop spans 14 amino acids. CDR3 protein: CASSQGGAGETQYF. For the CDR3, the DNA is TGTGCCAGCAGCCAGGGGGGGGCAGGAGAGACCCAGTACTTC.